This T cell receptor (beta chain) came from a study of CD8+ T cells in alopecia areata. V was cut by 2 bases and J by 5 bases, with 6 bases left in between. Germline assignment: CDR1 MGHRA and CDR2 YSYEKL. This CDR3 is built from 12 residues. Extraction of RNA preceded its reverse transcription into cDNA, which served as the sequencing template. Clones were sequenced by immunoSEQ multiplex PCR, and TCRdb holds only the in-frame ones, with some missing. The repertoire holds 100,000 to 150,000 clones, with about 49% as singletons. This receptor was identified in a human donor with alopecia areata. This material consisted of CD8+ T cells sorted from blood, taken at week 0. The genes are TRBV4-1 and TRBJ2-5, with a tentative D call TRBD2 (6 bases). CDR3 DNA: TGCGCCAGCAGCCAAAGCGGGGAGACCCAGTACTTC. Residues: CASSQSGETQYF.